These T cell receptor beta chains were read from a single sample in a study of beta chain features in type 1 diabetes. The protocol was immunoSEQ multiplex PCR, while the TCRdb copy is restricted to in-frame clones and leaves out a portion. The sample shows some 150,000 clones, roughly 10% of them seen only once. Specimen: central memory CD4+ T cells from blood. These receptors were taken from a young man in good health. Both conserved end residues are trimmed from each CDR3. A D gene is named only where the DNA matches it firmly. A row's size may be missing; if present it is once, few, many or a size class.

v_call: TRBV10-3
j_call: TRBJ2-2
clone_size: .
d_call: TRBD1
cdr3_aa: AISGRDRSTGELF

v_call: TRBV20-1
j_call: TRBJ1-1
clone_size: few
d_call: .
cdr3_aa: SAKRNTEAF

v_call: TRBV18
j_call: TRBJ1-1
clone_size: .
d_call: .
cdr3_aa: ASSATVNTEAF

v_call: TRBV4-2
j_call: TRBJ2-3
clone_size: few
d_call: .
cdr3_aa: ASSQENAPRTDTQY

v_call: TRBV25-1
j_call: TRBJ1-5
clone_size: .
d_call: .
cdr3_aa: ASSQAGLNQPQH

v_call: TRBV19
j_call: TRBJ1-5
clone_size: few
d_call: TRBD1
cdr3_aa: ASSSGTGHSNQPQH

v_call: TRBV27
j_call: TRBJ1-1
clone_size: few
d_call: TRBD1
cdr3_aa: ASRPRDRATEAF

v_call: TRBV2
j_call: TRBJ1-3
clone_size: few
d_call: .
cdr3_aa: ASKGSGNTIY

v_call: TRBV7-2
j_call: TRBJ1-1
clone_size: .
d_call: .
cdr3_aa: ASSLSFTAEAF

v_call: TRBV4-2
j_call: TRBJ1-2
clone_size: .
d_call: .
cdr3_aa: ASSQELRGNYGYT

v_call: TRBV1
j_call: TRBJ2-4
clone_size: few
d_call: .
cdr3_aa: TSSQDLELRVNGWDIQY

v_call: TRBV10-3
j_call: TRBJ2-5
clone_size: many
d_call: TRBD2
cdr3_aa: AISDPAGGRETQY

v_call: TRBV6-5
j_call: TRBJ2-7
clone_size: .
d_call: .
cdr3_aa: ASSLQYEQY

v_call: TRBV5-4
j_call: TRBJ2-1
clone_size: .
d_call: .
cdr3_aa: ASKEWSYNEQF

v_call: TRBV7-2
j_call: TRBJ2-3
clone_size: few
d_call: .
cdr3_aa: ASSLGRGTDTQY

v_call: TRBV4-2
j_call: TRBJ1-1
clone_size: .
d_call: TRBD1
cdr3_aa: ASSREGQGFTEAF

v_call: TRBV11-2
j_call: TRBJ2-2
clone_size: few
d_call: .
cdr3_aa: ASSLGLVGELF

v_call: TRBV10-3
j_call: TRBJ1-1
clone_size: few
d_call: .
cdr3_aa: AISVRNTEAF

v_call: TRBV25-1
j_call: TRBJ2-3
clone_size: .
d_call: .
cdr3_aa: ASSEFYRVADTQY

v_call: TRBV9
j_call: TRBJ2-2
clone_size: .
d_call: .
cdr3_aa: ASSVVGSGELF

v_call: TRBV29-1
j_call: TRBJ2-7
clone_size: many
d_call: .
cdr3_aa: SVAADREQY

v_call: TRBV7-3
j_call: TRBJ1-1
clone_size: .
d_call: TRBD1
cdr3_aa: ASSLMATGVNTEAF

v_call: TRBV4-1
j_call: TRBJ2-5
clone_size: few
d_call: .
cdr3_aa: ASSQIGLAETQY

v_call: TRBV27
j_call: TRBJ2-5
clone_size: once
d_call: TRBD2
cdr3_aa: ASSFRLGLAGAQETQY

v_call: TRBV9
j_call: TRBJ2-7
clone_size: .
d_call: .
cdr3_aa: ASSARGQAFYEQY

v_call: TRBV6-1
j_call: TRBJ1-5
clone_size: few
d_call: .
cdr3_aa: ASSRSQQGDQPQH

v_call: TRBV5-4
j_call: TRBJ1-1
clone_size: few
d_call: .
cdr3_aa: ASSLVSAMNTEAF

v_call: TRBV18
j_call: TRBJ2-7
clone_size: .
d_call: .
cdr3_aa: ASSRSAPSISYEQY

v_call: TRBV28
j_call: TRBJ2-3
clone_size: few
d_call: .
cdr3_aa: ASTFRGARTDTQY

v_call: TRBV30
j_call: TRBJ1-5
clone_size: many
d_call: .
cdr3_aa: AWSTTLNQPQH

v_call: TRBV2
j_call: TRBJ2-3
clone_size: many
d_call: .
cdr3_aa: ATQSQTVSTDTQY

v_call: TRBV7-9
j_call: TRBJ2-7
clone_size: .
d_call: .
cdr3_aa: ASSSTGRSYEQY

v_call: TRBV27
j_call: TRBJ2-1
clone_size: few
d_call: .
cdr3_aa: ASRQFYNEQF

v_call: TRBV5-1
j_call: TRBJ2-7
clone_size: few
d_call: .
cdr3_aa: ASSTGRTISTREQY

v_call: TRBV7-2
j_call: TRBJ2-7
clone_size: few
d_call: .
cdr3_aa: ASSLALGGENEQY

v_call: TRBV30
j_call: TRBJ1-1
clone_size: .
d_call: TRBD1
cdr3_aa: AWSTGGLRTEAF

v_call: TRBV7-2
j_call: TRBJ2-1
clone_size: .
d_call: TRBD2
cdr3_aa: ASSFQFLAGYNEQF

v_call: TRBV7-8
j_call: TRBJ2-7
clone_size: few
d_call: TRBD1
cdr3_aa: ASSRNRGAYEQY

v_call: TRBV4-3
j_call: TRBJ2-5
clone_size: .
d_call: .
cdr3_aa: ASSQDTGETQY

v_call: TRBV19
j_call: TRBJ2-2
clone_size: .
d_call: .
cdr3_aa: ASSETANTGELF

v_call: TRBV29-1
j_call: TRBJ1-1
clone_size: few
d_call: .
cdr3_aa: SVEDRGGNTEAF

v_call: TRBV5-1
j_call: TRBJ2-1
clone_size: .
d_call: TRBD1
cdr3_aa: ASSSGQSYNEQF

v_call: TRBV28
j_call: TRBJ2-3
clone_size: few
d_call: .
cdr3_aa: ASQRDSTDTQY

v_call: TRBV29-1
j_call: TRBJ2-3
clone_size: .
d_call: .
cdr3_aa: SVEPGLDTQY

v_call: TRBV30
j_call: TRBJ2-7
clone_size: .
d_call: TRBD1
cdr3_aa: AWSRRAGGKY